These T cell receptor beta chains were read from a single sample in a study of T cells in Graves' hyperthyroidism and ophthalmopathy. TCRdb reanalysed the multiplex PCR reads using MiXCR and keeps one entry per CDR3 protein. The table lists a few hundred thousand distinct CDR3 sequences, roughly 46% of them singletons. What was sequenced was peripheral blood or thyroid tissue (not recorded which). The receptor source for this set is a woman aged 18 to 35 with Graves' hyperthyroidism. The CDR3 runs from the conserved cysteine through the conserved F or W.

v_call: TRBV5-1; j_call: TRBJ1-1; cdr3_aa: CASSRADRGRTEAFF
v_call: TRBV19; j_call: TRBJ2-7; cdr3_aa: CASSQEGGKYF
v_call: TRBV7-2; j_call: TRBJ1-4; cdr3_aa: CASSLGDGGKLFF
v_call: TRBV6-5; j_call: TRBJ2-3; cdr3_aa: CASSENRGSTDTQYF
v_call: TRBV7-2; j_call: TRBJ1-1; cdr3_aa: CASIDRFGRTNTEAFF
v_call: TRBV12-5; j_call: TRBJ1-1; cdr3_aa: CASGWGGTEAFF
v_call: TRBV2; j_call: TRBJ1-5; cdr3_aa: CASSSEDSHSNQPQHF
v_call: TRBV7-9; j_call: TRBJ2-7; cdr3_aa: CASSDRSTEQYF
v_call: TRBV12-3/TRBV12-4; j_call: TRBJ2-2; cdr3_aa: CASSLVLPVGELFF
v_call: TRBV12-3/TRBV12-4; j_call: TRBJ1-1; cdr3_aa: CASSLAGLVAEAFF
v_call: TRBV2; j_call: TRBJ1-2; cdr3_aa: CASSGTPGYTF
v_call: TRBV2; j_call: TRBJ2-1; cdr3_aa: CARDGSSYNEQFF
v_call: TRBV19; j_call: TRBJ2-5; cdr3_aa: CASSDPYSGRGSLAGETQYF
v_call: TRBV5-4; j_call: TRBJ2-5; cdr3_aa: CASSSGAVQETQYF
v_call: TRBV12-3/TRBV12-4; j_call: TRBJ1-5; cdr3_aa: CASSSSGQGYQPQHF
v_call: TRBV20-1; j_call: -; cdr3_aa: CSASPSGSGGEQFF
v_call: TRBV7-3; j_call: TRBJ1-1; cdr3_aa: CASSPDTGRGTEAFF
v_call: TRBV3-1; j_call: TRBJ1-2; cdr3_aa: CASSRLGLGRDYGYTF
v_call: TRBV7-8; j_call: TRBJ2-1; cdr3_aa: CASSPIRLAGNEQFF
v_call: TRBV7-3; j_call: TRBJ1-2; cdr3_aa: CASSLGQGVSNYGYTF
v_call: TRBV6-5; j_call: TRBJ2-5; cdr3_aa: CASSVSLAGGETQYF
v_call: TRBV29-1; j_call: TRBJ1-1; cdr3_aa: CSQEGTGEEAFF
v_call: TRBV5-8; j_call: TRBJ2-5; cdr3_aa: CASSSGRDRGQETQYF
v_call: TRBV29-1; j_call: TRBJ2-7; cdr3_aa: CSVEDRSGEQYF
v_call: TRBV4-1; j_call: TRBJ1-3; cdr3_aa: CASSAGRAAGGNTIYF
v_call: TRBV20-1; j_call: TRBJ2-2; cdr3_aa: CSARDLGGQGALNTGELFF
v_call: TRBV20-1; j_call: TRBJ1-4; cdr3_aa: CSARRDGVNEKLFF
v_call: TRBV10-1; j_call: TRBJ2-7; cdr3_aa: CASSERGIQRNEQYF
v_call: TRBV3-2; j_call: TRBJ1-2; cdr3_aa: CASSQDRYRTGGYNYGYTF
v_call: TRBV7-2; j_call: TRBJ2-3; cdr3_aa: CASSLSVFRTDTQYF
v_call: TRBV7-9; j_call: TRBJ2-7; cdr3_aa: CASSSTTSGNPYEQYF
v_call: TRBV7-9; j_call: TRBJ1-1; cdr3_aa: CASSLAQGGEAFF